These 3 T cell receptor beta chains originate from one sample sequenced in a study of vaccination effects on CD4 cells after COVID-19. No cognate antigen is known for these TCRs. When less than 11 days of culture had elapsed, CD4+ T cells were isolated. Sequencing used immunoSEQ multiplex PCR; TCRdb keeps in-frame clones, though not all of them. The sample comprises about 25,000 clones, around 73% of which are singletons, and 8% to 13% rests with the top ten. The sample in question was CD4+ T cells from PBMCs cultured without peptide, obtained before COVID-19 vaccination. The source is a human donor who received a COVID-19 vaccine.

The CDR3 spells CASSLEQRTIEQYF. CDR3 DNA sequence: TGTGCCAGCAGCCTCGAGCAGCGGACGATCGAGCAGTACTTC. The V call is TRBV3-1 (or the pseudogene TRBV3-2), the J call TRBJ2-7; possibly TRBD2 for D (5 bases). Looked up from germline, CDR1 is LGHDT and CDR2 is YNNKEL (reference sequence). The CDR3 runs to 14 residues. V lost 4 bases to trimming and J lost 6 bases, with 16 bases between them.

This clone appeared a few times. The CDR3: CASSQSLVARNEQFF. CDR3 DNA: TGTGCCAGCAGCCAATCACTGGTAGCTCGGAATGAGCAGTTCTTC. The V and J genes are TRBV4-2 and TRBJ2-1; D not certain. The CDR3 has 15 amino acids. V shed 2 bases and J shed 7 bases, with 15 bases lying between them. The germline V gene has CDR1 LGHNA and CDR2 YNFKEQ.

The chain is built from TRBV29-1 and TRBJ2-3; 7 bases line up with TRBD2. This CDR3 region has 15 residues. V shed 7 bases, J shed 3 bases, and the junction held 13 bases outside the gene matches. In germline, CDR1 is SQVTM, CDR2 ANQGSEA. CDR3 coding DNA: TGCAGCGCGCGACTTGCGGGAGTAGGGACAGATACGCAGTATTTT. The encoded protein is CSARLAGVGTDTQYF.